The T cell receptor beta chain described here comes from a study of blood T cell repertoires in COVID-19. Study-level background: Collection of acute and convalescent COVID-19 samples took place in the United States, Italy and Spain.

This clone was seen more than once but under ten times. The ends were cut back, 6 bases at V and 6 bases at J, with 15 bases in the middle. Germline values: CDR1 SGHAT, CDR2 FQNNGV. The CDR3 spans 15 residues. Authors' methods: Estimation of nucleated cell counts relied on the amplification of reference gene primers. The repertoire was sequenced with immunoSEQ multiplex PCR; TCRdb's copy has only in-frame clones and lacks some. That table furnishes V, J and clone size, whereas the DNA furnished D and trimming. There are approximately 80,000 clones in the sample; roughly 78% occur only once, and about 10% lies in the top ten.

The sequenced sample consisted of peripheral blood. The sequence came from a man in his 60s with acute or convalescent COVID-19. The V gene is TRBV11-2, the J gene TRBJ1-6; the D gene is possibly TRBD1 (5 bases). Here the CDR3 DNA reads TGTGCCAGCAGTCAACAGGCTCGAGGTAATTCACCCCTCCACTTT. This codes for CASSQQARGNSPLHF.